The TCR beta chain under discussion was sequenced for a study of cytomegalovirus exposure and HLA in healthy donors. The study, taken as a whole, reports: HLA alleles were associated with roughly 15,000 TCR beta sequences in a later analysis at 0.05 false discovery rate. As was reported, the classifier diagnosed cytomegalovirus status with high specificity and sensitivity.

The sample holds a few counts of this clone. As yet, its antigen is unknown. With 60 Vbeta and 13 Jbeta primers, the PCR was carried out. Repertoires were generated with immunoSEQ multiplex PCR, while TCRdb's copy carries only in-frame clones and drops some. This table has 95,000 to 100,000 clones, 78% appearing once. With 3 bases clipped from V and 0 bases from J, the junction kept 2 bases outside the gene matches. Germline CDR1 SQVTM, CDR2 ANQGSEA. This CDR3 is built from 14 residues. This clonotype was obtained from a woman in her sixties or seventies in good health and CMV-seronegative. This sequence joins TRBV29-1 and TRBJ2-1; TRBD2 matches 7 bases. The material sequenced was PBMCs. The CDR3 region is CSVDAGVSYNEQFF. In nucleotides, the CDR3 is TGCAGCGTTGATGCGGGAGTCTCCTACAATGAGCAGTTCTTC.